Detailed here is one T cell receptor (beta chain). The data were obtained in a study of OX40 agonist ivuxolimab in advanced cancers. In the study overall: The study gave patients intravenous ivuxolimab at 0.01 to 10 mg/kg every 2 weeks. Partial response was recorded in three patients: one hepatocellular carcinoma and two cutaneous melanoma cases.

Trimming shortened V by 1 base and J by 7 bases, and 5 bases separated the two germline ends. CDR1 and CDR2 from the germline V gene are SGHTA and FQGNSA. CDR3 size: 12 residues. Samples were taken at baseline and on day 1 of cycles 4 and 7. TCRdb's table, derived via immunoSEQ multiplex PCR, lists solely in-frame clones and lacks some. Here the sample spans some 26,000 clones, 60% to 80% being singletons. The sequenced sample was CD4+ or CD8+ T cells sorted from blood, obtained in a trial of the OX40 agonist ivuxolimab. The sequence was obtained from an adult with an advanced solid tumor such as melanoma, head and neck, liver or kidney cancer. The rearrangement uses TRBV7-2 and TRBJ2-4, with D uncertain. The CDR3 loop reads CASSLGWNIQYF. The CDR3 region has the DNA TGTGCCAGCAGCTTAGGGTGGAACATTCAGTACTTC.